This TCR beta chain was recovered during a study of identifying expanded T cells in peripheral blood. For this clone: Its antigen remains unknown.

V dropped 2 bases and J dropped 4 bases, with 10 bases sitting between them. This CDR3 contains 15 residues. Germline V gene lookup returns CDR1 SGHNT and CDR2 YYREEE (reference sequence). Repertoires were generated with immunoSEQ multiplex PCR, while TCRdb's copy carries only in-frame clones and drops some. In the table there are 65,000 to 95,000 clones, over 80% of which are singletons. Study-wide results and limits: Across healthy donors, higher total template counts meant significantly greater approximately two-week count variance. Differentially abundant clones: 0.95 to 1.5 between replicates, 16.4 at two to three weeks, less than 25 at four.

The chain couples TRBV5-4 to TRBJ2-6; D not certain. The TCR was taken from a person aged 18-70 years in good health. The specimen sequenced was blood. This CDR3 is CASSLDPEGANVLTF. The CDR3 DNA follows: TGTGCCAGCAGCTTAGACCCCGAAGGGGCCAACGTCCTGACTTTC.